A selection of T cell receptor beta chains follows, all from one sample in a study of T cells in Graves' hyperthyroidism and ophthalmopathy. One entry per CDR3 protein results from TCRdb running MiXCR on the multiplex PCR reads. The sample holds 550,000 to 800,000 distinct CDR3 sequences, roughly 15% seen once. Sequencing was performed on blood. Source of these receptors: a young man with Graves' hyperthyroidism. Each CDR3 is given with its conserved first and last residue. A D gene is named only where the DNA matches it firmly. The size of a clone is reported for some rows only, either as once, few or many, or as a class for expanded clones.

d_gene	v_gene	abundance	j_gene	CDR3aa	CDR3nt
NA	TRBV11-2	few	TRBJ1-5	CASSPGLNSNQPQHF	TGTGCCAGCAGCCCAGGGCTCAATAGCAATCAGCCCCAGCATTTT
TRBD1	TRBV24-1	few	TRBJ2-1	CATSDHQGVLRNEQFF	TGTGCCACCAGTGATCACCAGGGGGTTTTGCGCAATGAGCAGTTCTTC
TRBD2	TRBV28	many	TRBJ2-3	CASSLPTSGSTDTQYF	TGTGCCAGCAGCCTACCGACTAGCGGGAGTACAGATACGCAGTATTTT
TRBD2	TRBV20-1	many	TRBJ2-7	CSAGGLAASYEQYF	TGCAGTGCTGGAGGACTAGCGGCTTCCTACGAGCAGTACTTC
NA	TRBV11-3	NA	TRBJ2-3	CASSFTDTDTQYF	TGTGCCAGCAGCTTTACGGACACAGATACGCAGTATTTT
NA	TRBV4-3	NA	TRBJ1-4	CASSQDISPRGDEKLFF	TGCGCCAGCAGCCAAGACATTTCCCCGCGGGGGGATGAAAAACTGTTTTTT
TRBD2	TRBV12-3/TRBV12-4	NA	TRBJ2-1	CASSPSSGRAGEQFF	TGTGCCAGCAGCCCCTCAAGCGGGAGGGCCGGTGAGCAGTTCTTC
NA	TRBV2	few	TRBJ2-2	CATRGRNTGELFF	TGTGCCACCCGGGGGAGGAACACCGGGGAGCTGTTTTTT
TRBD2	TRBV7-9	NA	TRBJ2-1	CASSLERTSGMLNEQFF	TGTGCCAGCAGCTTAGAAAGGACTAGCGGGATGCTCAATGAGCAGTTCTTC
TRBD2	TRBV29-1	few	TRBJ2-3	CSVVPLAGADTQYF	TGCAGCGTTGTACCGCTAGCGGGAGCAGATACGCAGTATTTT
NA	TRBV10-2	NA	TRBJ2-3	CASSEPRKRGVTDTQYF	TGCGCCAGCAGTGAGCCCAGGAAGCGAGGGGTCACAGATACGCAGTATTTT
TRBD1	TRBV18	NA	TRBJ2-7	CASSPSTGVETYEQYF	TGTGCCAGCTCACCCTCGACAGGGGTCGAAACCTACGAGCAGTACTTC
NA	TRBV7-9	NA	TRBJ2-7	CASSSRPNYEQYF	TGTGCCAGCAGTTCAAGACCCAACTACGAGCAGTACTTC
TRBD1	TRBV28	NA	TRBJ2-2	CASSLRGGAGGELFF	TGTGCCAGCAGTTTAAGAGGGGGCGCCGGCGGGGAGCTGTTTTTT
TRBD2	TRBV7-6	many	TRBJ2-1	CASSHMTSGPHNEQFF	TGTGCCAGCAGCCATATGACTAGCGGGCCCCACAATGAGCAGTTCTTC
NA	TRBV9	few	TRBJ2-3	CASSLRAVDTQYF	TGTGCCAGCAGCTTACGAGCGGTAGATACGCAGTATTTT
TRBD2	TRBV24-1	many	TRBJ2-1	CATSDGTSGSFYNEQFF	TGTGCCACCAGTGATGGGACTAGCGGGAGTTTCTACAATGAGCAGTTCTTC
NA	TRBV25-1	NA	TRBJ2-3	CASGEYRSGSASTDTQYF	TGTGCCAGCGGTGAATATAGGTCCGGCAGCGCTAGCACAGATACGCAGTATTTT
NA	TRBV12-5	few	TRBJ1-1	CASGLVPRGAEAFF	TGTGCTAGTGGTTTGGTACCGAGGGGTGCTGAAGCTTTCTTT
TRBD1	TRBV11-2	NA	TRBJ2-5	CASSHRGTGVETQYF	TGTGCCAGCAGCCACAGGGGGACAGGGGTAGAGACCCAGTACTTC
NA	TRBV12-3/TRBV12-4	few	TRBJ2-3	CASSSPFGRVPDTQYF	TGTGCCAGCAGTTCCCCCTTCGGGAGAGTCCCAGATACGCAGTATTTT
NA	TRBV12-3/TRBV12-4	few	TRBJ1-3	CASIQPSDGWFSGNTIYF	TGTGCCAGCATTCAACCCTCCGACGGGTGGTTCTCTGGAAACACCATATATTTT
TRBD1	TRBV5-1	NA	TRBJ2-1	CASRHLPGQGKTYNEQFF	TGCGCCAGCAGACACTTACCGGGACAGGGCAAAACCTACAATGAGCAGTTCTTC
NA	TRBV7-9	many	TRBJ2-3	CASSQIGTDGGTDTQYF	TGTGCCAGCAGCCAAATCGGGACCGACGGTGGCACAGATACGCAGTATTTT
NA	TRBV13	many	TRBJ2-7	CASSPKHRVHEQYF	TGTGCCAGCAGCCCAAAACACAGGGTCCACGAGCAGTACTTC
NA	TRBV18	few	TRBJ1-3	CASSPPFSSGNTIYF	TGTGCCAGCTCACCACCGTTTAGCTCTGGAAACACCATATATTTT
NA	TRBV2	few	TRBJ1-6	CASRRLGTAGSPLHF	TGTGCCAGCAGGAGGTTGGGGACCGCAGGGTCACCCCTCCACTTT
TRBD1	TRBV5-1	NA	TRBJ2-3	CASSLEGRGDTQYF	TGCGCCAGCAGCTTGGAGGGCAGGGGGGATACGCAGTATTTT
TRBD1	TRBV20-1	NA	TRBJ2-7	CSATDLGTGGHEQYF	TGCAGTGCTACAGACCTTGGGACAGGGGGCCACGAGCAGTACTTC
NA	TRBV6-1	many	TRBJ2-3	CASSFLQLEGRTTDTQYF	TGTGCCAGCAGTTTCCTCCAACTCGAGGGGAGAACCACAGATACGCAGTATTTT
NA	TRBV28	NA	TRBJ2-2	CASTSGGLNTGELFF	TGTGCCAGCACCTCCGGAGGGTTGAACACCGGGGAGCTGTTTTTT
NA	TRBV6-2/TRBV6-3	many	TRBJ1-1	CASSYAGRARTEAFF	TGTGCCAGCAGTTATGCAGGGCGCGCGAGGACTGAAGCTTTCTTT
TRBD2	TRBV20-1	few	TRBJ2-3	CSARASGRAPDTQYF	TGCAGTGCTAGGGCCAGCGGGAGGGCGCCAGATACGCAGTATTTT
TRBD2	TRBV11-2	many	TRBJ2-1	CASSLASSGRASYNEQFF	TGTGCCAGCAGCTTAGCTAGTAGCGGGAGAGCCTCCTACAATGAGCAGTTCTTC
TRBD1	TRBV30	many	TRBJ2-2	CAWTRQGATGELFF	TGTGCCTGGACACGACAGGGGGCGACCGGGGAGCTGTTTTTT
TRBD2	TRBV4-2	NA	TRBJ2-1	CASSQAEREGDNEQFF	TGTGCCAGCAGCCAAGCGGAGCGGGAGGGAGACAATGAGCAGTTCTTC
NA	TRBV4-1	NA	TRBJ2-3	CASSSQERATDTQYF	TGCGCCAGCAGCTCTCAGGAGCGGGCCACAGATACGCAGTATTTT
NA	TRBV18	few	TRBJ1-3	CASSPPTGMSVGNTIYF	TGTGCCAGCTCACCACCTACAGGGATGAGTGTGGGAAACACCATATATTTT
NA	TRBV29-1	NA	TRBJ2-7	CSVVFWTEGYEQYF	TGCAGCGTGGTCTTCTGGACAGAAGGCTACGAGCAGTACTTC
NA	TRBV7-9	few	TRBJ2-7	CASSLARAATTYEQYF	TGTGCCAGCAGCTTAGCTAGGGCGGCGACCACCTACGAGCAGTACTTC
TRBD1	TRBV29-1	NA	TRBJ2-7	CSVEQGTGVGEQYF	TGCAGCGTTGAACAGGGGACAGGGGTTGGCGAGCAGTACTTC
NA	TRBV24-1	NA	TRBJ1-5	CATSDLRSGRLAPSPPQHF	TGTGCCACCAGTGATTTGCGCTCTGGCAGGTTGGCTCCTAGTCCGCCCCAGCATTTT